Below, 28 T cell receptor beta chains from the same sample are listed, as sequenced in a study of Tregs in tolerant kidney transplant recipients. Method: immunoSEQ multiplex PCR; TCRdb's copy keeps in-frame clones and lacks some. This sample's table reports about 52,000 clones. This specimen was CD4+ T cells from blood, taken before the transplant. The receptor set was obtained from a human donor who received a combined kidney and bone marrow transplant.

As to this clone: The read terminates 3 residues ahead of where the CDR3 ends, so the germline J gene completes it. This sequence joins TRBV5-6 and TRBJ2-5; the match to TRBD1 covers 7 bases. Losses at the gene ends were 0 bases for V and 6 bases for J; bases not matched to a gene: 8. This CDR3 is built from 15 residues. Germline CDR1 and CDR2: SGHDT and YYEEEE. CDR3: CASSLDRGAMKTQYF. The sequenced CDR3 bases are TGTGCCAGCAGCTTGGACAGGGGAGCGATGAAGACC.

Comments on this clone: The read ends 3 residues early relative to the CDR3; the germline J gene fills the gap. The chain combines TRBV29-1 with TRBJ2-1; 9 bases map to TRBD2. Trimming at V came to 3 bases and at J to 9 bases, leaving 6 bases not matched to a gene. Germline CDR1 SQVTM, CDR2 ANQGSEA. The CDR3 covers 13 residues. The DNA read from the CDR3 is TGCAGCGTTGATGGGGCTAGCGGGACTGAG. Amino acids: CSVDGASGTE. The whole CDR3 protein is CSVDGASGTEQFF.

As to this clone: From the germline J gene comes the end of the CDR3, since the read stops 3 residues before it. J is TRBJ1-2 and V is TRBV18; D remains ambiguous. Per germline, CDR1 KGHSH and CDR2 LQKENI. This CDR3 region has 14 residues. Trimming stripped 0 bases from V and 2 bases from J, with 7 bases between. CDR3 sequence reads: CASSPPSVNYGYTF. The sequenced CDR3 bases are TGTGCCAGCTCACCACCGTCTGTAAACTATGGC.

Concerning this clone: The CDR3 end falls 3 residues outside the read, so it is completed with the germline J gene. V usage is TRBV20-1 and J usage is TRBJ2-6; no definite D call. V was clipped by 2 bases and J by 1 base, with 3 bases between them. Germline V gives CDR1 DFQATT, CDR2 SNEGSKA (reference sequence). This CDR3 contains 13 residues. The DNA read from the CDR3 is TGCAGTGCTAGACCATCTGGGGCCAACGTC. Translated: CSARPSGANV. The complete CDR3 sequence is CSARPSGANVLTF.

CDR3 sequence reads: CASSLVHQDSFSGNTIYF. The covered CDR3 bases are TGTGCCAGCAGCTTAGTTCACCAGGACAGTTTCTCTGGAAACACC. The chain is built from TRBV7-8 and TRBJ1-3, with a possible D match to TRBD1 (6 bases). Sequencing ends 3 residues short of the CDR3 end; the germline J gene provides the rest. Germline V gene sequence: CDR1 SGHVS, CDR2 FQNEAQ. Trimming took 1 base from V and 0 from J, leaving 16 bases between them. The CDR3 has 18 residues.

CDR3 protein: CAWSVSGEHGYTF. The sequenced part of the CDR3 DNA is TGTGCCTGGAGTGTCTCAGGGGAACATGGC. This chain uses TRBV30 with TRBJ1-2; D might be TRBD1 (6 bases). From the germline J gene comes the end of the CDR3, since the read stops 3 residues before it. V lost 0 bases and J 6 bases, leaving 11 bases between the germline ends. Germline CDR1 is GTSNPN and CDR2 is SVGIG (reference sequence). This CDR3 has 13 residues.

Of note for this clone: The read is 3 residues too short to cover the CDR3 end, so that end is filled in from the germline J gene. This chain uses TRBV7-8 with TRBJ1-4, with D possibly being TRBD1 (5 bases). The CDR3 loop spans 15 amino acids. The ends were cut back, 5 bases at V and 5 bases at J, with 15 bases in the middle. Germline V gene lookup returns CDR1 SGHVS and CDR2 FQNEAQ. The CDR3 is CASSEEGSWNEKLFF. The DNA read from the CDR3 is TGTGCCAGCAGCGAAGAGGGGTCATGGAATGAAAAA.

Concerning this clone: The sequence runs out 3 residues before the end of the CDR3; the remainder is reconstructed from the germline J gene. This rearrangement joins TRBV2 to TRBJ1-2; 7 bases map to TRBD1. Per the germline V gene, CDR1 is SNHLY and CDR2 is FYNNEI. The CDR3 consists of 12 residues. The V gene end was trimmed by 11 bases and the J gene end by 5 bases; junction bases not matched to a gene: 8. The CDR3 loop is CAGGTEPYGYTF. The DNA read from the CDR3 is TGTGCCGGGGGGACAGAACCGTATGGC.

Comments on this clone: The read halts 3 residues ahead of the CDR3 end, with the missing end drawn from the germline J gene. The genes are TRBV30 and TRBJ2-2, with 8 bases fitting TRBD1. The CDR3 is made up of 15 amino acids. Germline V lookup: CDR1 GTSNPN, CDR2 SVGIG (reference sequence). J lost 7 bases, V lost 0 bases, and 7 bases had no gene match. The sequenced part of the CDR3 DNA is TGTGCCTGGAGTGTTGGGGACAGGAGGGGCGGGGAG. It codes for CAWSVGDRRGGE. The CDR3 in its entirety is CAWSVGDRRGGELFF.

The CDR3 bases that were read are TGTGCCAGCTCACCACCCAGCTCCTACGAG. As protein: CASSPPSSYE. The whole CDR3 sequence is CASSPPSSYEQYF. The chain combines TRBV18 with TRBJ2-7; D is uncertain. The sequenced fragment ends 3 residues before the CDR3 boundary, so the rest is inferred from the germline J gene. V lost 0 bases and J 0 bases, leaving 3 bases between the germline ends. CDR1 is KGHSH, CDR2 LQKENI, per germline. The CDR3 loop spans 13 amino acids.

A word on this clone: The read ends 3 residues before the CDR3 terminus; that terminus is restored from the germline J gene. The chain is built from TRBV6-2 or TRBV6-3 and TRBJ2-1, with 8 positions matching TRBD2. Looked up from germline, CDR1 is MNHEY and CDR2 is SVGEGT. The ends lost 7 bases at V and 1 base at J; junction bases unmatched: 6. The length of the CDR3 is 15 residues. The sequenced CDR3 bases are TGTGCCAGCATCGATAGCGGGGTATCCTACAATGAG. It codes for CASIDSGVSYNE. From start to end, the CDR3 is CASIDSGVSYNEQFF.

In regard to this clone: One end of the junction varies from germline; a read error may be responsible. The observed sequence ends 3 residues before the CDR3 terminus, with the missing tail filled in from the germline J gene. The V call is TRBV5-1, the J call TRBJ1-1; possibly TRBD1 for D (6 bases). The CDR3 runs to 14 residues. CDR1 and CDR2 from the germline V gene are SGHRS and YFSETQ. The CDR3 protein is CASRRGDTNPEAFF. The CDR3 DNA, read in part, is TGCGCCAGCAGAAGAGGGGACACGAACCCTGAA.

Concerning this clone itself: With the read ending 3 residues before the CDR3 end, the germline J gene is used to fill in that end. This sequence joins TRBV18 and TRBJ1-3, with D possibly matching TRBD1 (5 bases). The CDR3 is made up of 13 amino acids. Trimming took 6 bases from V and 1 from J, leaving 7 bases between them. Germline V lookup: CDR1 KGHSH, CDR2 LQKENI. CDR3 region: CASSRESGNTIYF. The covered CDR3 bases are TGTGCCAGCTCCAGGGAATCTGGAAACACC.

A remark on this clone: The CDR3 is cut off 3 residues early in the read; its end comes from the germline J gene. The chain combines TRBV18 with TRBJ1-5, with a weak D call TRBD1 (5 bases). CDR1 KGHSH and CDR2 LQKENI come from the germline V gene. The CDR3 runs to 14 residues. V was clipped by 3 bases and J by 1 base, with 7 bases between them. This CDR3 is CASSPQGSNQPQHF. Incomplete CDR3 DNA: TGTGCCAGCTCACCGCAGGGAAGCAATCAGCCC.

Details on this clone: The read ends 3 residues early relative to the CDR3; the germline J gene fills the gap. V usage is TRBV19 and J usage is TRBJ1-4, with D uncertain. V shed 5 bases and J shed 8 bases, with 12 bases lying between them. This CDR3 region has 13 residues. Germline V gene data show CDR1 as LNHDA and CDR2 as SQIVND (reference sequence). CDR3 sequence reads: CASSSSQGEKLFF. CDR3 DNA, as far as it was read: TGTGCCAGTAGTTCGAGCCAAGGGGAAAAA.

Of note for this clone: The sequence runs out 3 residues before the end of the CDR3; the remainder is reconstructed from the germline J gene. This chain connects TRBV7-9 to TRBJ1-3, with no clear D. Trimming took off 5 bases at V and 0 bases at J, with 8 bases between the two ends. Germline V lookup: CDR1 SEHNR, CDR2 FQNEAQ (reference sequence). CDR3 size: 14 residues. CDR3 residues: CASSPRNSGNTIYF. The sequenced part of the CDR3 DNA is TGTGCCAGCAGCCCCAGGAACTCTGGAAACACC.

A note on this clone: From the germline J gene comes the end of the CDR3, since the read stops 3 residues before it. The chain carries TRBV18 and TRBJ2-2; a possible D gene is TRBD2 (6 bases). Per germline, CDR1 KGHSH and CDR2 LQKENI. This CDR3 is built from 17 residues. V was shortened by 2 bases and J by 3 bases, with 16 bases between the two germline ends. CDR3 DNA, as far as it was read: TGTGCCAGCTCACCATCGGCCGGGACTTATTACACCGGGGAG. Residues: CASSPSAGTYYTGE. The entire CDR3 reads CASSPSAGTYYTGELFF. The whole variable domain, filled in from reference TRBV18 and TRBJ2-2, reads NAGVMQNPRHLVRRRGQEARLRCSPMKGHSHVYWYRQLPEEGLKFMVYLQKENIIDESGMPKERFSAEFPKEGPSILRIQQVVRGDSAAYFCASSPSAGTYYTGELFFGEGSRLTVL.

With respect to this clone: Read coverage stops 3 residues before the CDR3 terminus; the germline J gene supplies the remainder. The chain recombines TRBV7-2 with TRBJ1-1, with D unclear. From germline, CDR1 is SGHTA and CDR2 FQGNSA. The V and J ends lost 5 bases and 7 bases respectively, with 17 bases between them. There are 14 residues in the CDR3. The CDR3 loop reads CASSPGSSRFEAFF. CDR3 DNA, as far as it was read: TGTGCCAGCAGCCCCGGGTCCTCGCGCTTTGAA.

With respect to this clone: Read data end 3 residues before the CDR3 end; the end is taken from the germline J gene. The V gene is TRBV6-1, the J gene TRBJ2-5; D unresolved. CDR3 length: 15 amino acids. Per germline, CDR1 MNHNS and CDR2 SASEGT. V lost 1 base and J 4 bases, leaving 13 bases between the germline ends. The covered CDR3 bases are TGTGCCAGCAGTGAAGTCGACTCCCCGGGAGAGACC. This encodes CASSEVDSPGET. The full-length CDR3 reads as CASSEVDSPGETQYF.

With regard to this clone: The read terminates 3 residues ahead of where the CDR3 ends, so the germline J gene completes it. The chain has TRBV5-1 and TRBJ1-2; D is unclear. There are 14 residues in the CDR3. Germline CDR1 reads SGHRS; CDR2 reads YFSETQ. Trimming cost V 0 bases and J 4 bases, with 10 bases left between them. Incomplete CDR3 DNA: TGCGCCAGCAGCTTGGGCGGGGATACCTATGGC. As protein: CASSLGGDTYG. The full CDR3 reads CASSLGGDTYGYTF.

As regards this clone: The sequence runs out 3 residues before the end of the CDR3; the remainder is reconstructed from the germline J gene. The V and J genes are TRBV6-4 and TRBJ2-2; 14 nucleotides match TRBD2. Trimming at V came to 7 bases and at J to 1 base, leaving 2 bases not matched to a gene. The germline CDR1 and CDR2 sequences are MRHNA and SNTAGT. The CDR3 spans 16 residues. The DNA read from the CDR3 is TGTGCCAGCATAGGACTAGCGGGAGGGAACACCGGGGAG. It is translated as CASIGLAGGNTGE. The CDR3 as a whole reads CASIGLAGGNTGELFF.

As concerns this clone: The read gets to within 3 residues of the CDR3 end, and the germline J gene fills in the rest. This sequence joins TRBV20-1 and TRBJ2-7; TRBD1 aligns across 9 bases. Germline CDR1 and CDR2: DFQATT and SNEGSKA (reference sequence). The CDR3 extends over 16 amino acids. The V gene end was trimmed by 0 bases and the J gene end by 3 bases; junction bases not matched to a gene: 9. The part of the CDR3 DNA that was read is TGCAGTGCTAGAGATGCACGCGACAGGGGGAGCTACGAG. The encoded protein is CSARDARDRGSYE. The complete CDR3 sequence is CSARDARDRGSYEQYF.

Notes on this clone: The CDR3 is cut off 3 residues early in the read; its end comes from the germline J gene. The chain links TRBV7-2 to TRBJ2-1, with 9 bases fitting TRBD2. Looked up from germline, CDR1 is SGHTA and CDR2 is FQGNSA. CDR3 length: 15 amino acids. The trim removed 7 bases at V and 0 bases at J, leaving 4 bases unmatched. The covered CDR3 bases are TGTGCCAGCACCAATAGCGGGAGCTCCTACAATGAG. Amino acids: CASTNSGSSYNE. The full CDR3 sequence reads CASTNSGSSYNEQFF.

About this clone: The read terminates 3 residues ahead of where the CDR3 ends, so the germline J gene completes it. The V gene is TRBV20-1, the J gene TRBJ2-2; D might be TRBD1 (5 bases). V lost 0 bases and J lost 0, with 14 bases in between. Germline V gives CDR1 DFQATT, CDR2 SNEGSKA (reference sequence). The CDR3 is made up of 17 amino acids. CDR3 residues: CSARDGAGPSNTGELFF. The sequenced CDR3 bases are TGCAGTGCTAGAGATGGGGCAGGGCCGTCGAACACCGGGGAG.

To note about this clone: Coverage ceases 3 residues before the CDR3 finishes, and the germline J gene fills in the end. This chain uses TRBV2 with TRBJ2-2; a weak D match, TRBD2 (6 bases). Trimming left V 7 bases short and J 6 bases short, with 12 bases between. CDR3 length: 13 residues. CDR1 is SNHLY, CDR2 FYNNEI, per germline. The CDR3 DNA, read in part, is TGTGCCAGCAAGGCTAGCGAGGCCGGGGAG. Translation: CASKASEAGE. The entire CDR3 protein reads CASKASEAGELFF. Full variable domain (missing parts from reference TRBV2 and TRBJ2-2): EPEVTQTPSHQVTQMGQEVILRCVPISNHLYFYWYRQILGQKVEFLVSFYNNEISEKSEIFDDQFSVERPDGSNFTLKIRSTKLEDSAMYFCASKASEAGELFFGEGSRLTVL.

A word on this clone: The read ends 3 residues early relative to the CDR3; the germline J gene fills the gap. This chain joins TRBV2 and TRBJ1-2; maybe TRBD1 (6 bases). This CDR3 has 16 amino acids. V was trimmed by 8 bases and J by 4 bases, leaving 23 bases between them. From germline, CDR1 is SNHLY and CDR2 FYNNEI. CDR3 sequence: CASQGWGLSGAYGYTF. The CDR3 DNA, read in part, is TGTGCCAGCCAAGGTTGGGGGCTCAGTGGGGCCTATGGC.

Concerning this clone: The read stops 3 residues short of the end of the CDR3; the missing end is completed from the germline J gene. The chain is built from TRBV19 and TRBJ2-7; maybe TRBD1 (6 bases). CDR1 and CDR2 from the germline V gene are LNHDA and SQIVND (reference sequence). The CDR3 loop spans 14 amino acids. Trimming shortened V by 6 bases and J by 2 bases, and 14 bases separated the two germline ends. The CDR3 reads CASSHTGTPYEQYF. CDR3 DNA, as far as it was read: TGTGCCAGTAGCCACACAGGGACCCCCTACGAG.

The sequenced part of the CDR3 DNA is TGTGCCATCAGGACCCAGGGGATCGGCACTGAA. Residues: CAIRTQGIGTE. The CDR3 reads in full as CAIRTQGIGTEAFF. This chain links TRBV10-3 with TRBJ1-1; D is possibly TRBD1 (6 bases). The CDR3 is cut off 3 residues early in the read; its end comes from the germline J gene. The germline V gene has CDR1 ENHRY and CDR2 SYGVKD. The CDR3 extends over 14 amino acids. Trimming removed 6 bases from V and 4 bases from J, with 15 bases in between.